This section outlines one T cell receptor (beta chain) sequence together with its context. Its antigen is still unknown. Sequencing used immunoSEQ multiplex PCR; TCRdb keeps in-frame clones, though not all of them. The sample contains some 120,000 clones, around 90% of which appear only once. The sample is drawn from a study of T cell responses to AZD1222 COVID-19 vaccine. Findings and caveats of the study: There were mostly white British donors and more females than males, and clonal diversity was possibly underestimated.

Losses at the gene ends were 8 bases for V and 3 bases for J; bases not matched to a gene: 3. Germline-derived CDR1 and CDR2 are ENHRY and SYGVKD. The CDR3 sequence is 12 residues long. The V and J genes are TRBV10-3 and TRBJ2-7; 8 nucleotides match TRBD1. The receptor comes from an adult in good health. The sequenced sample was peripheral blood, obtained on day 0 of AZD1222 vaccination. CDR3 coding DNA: TGTGCCATCCGACAGGGGAACTACGAGCAGTACTTC. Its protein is CAIRQGNYEQYF.